A selection of T cell receptor beta chains follows, all from one sample in a study of PD-1 blockade in classical Hodgkin lymphoma. Libraries were prepared by immunoSEQ multiplex PCR; TCRdb keeps only in-frame clonotypes and omits some of them. The repertoire holds 950 to 1,500 clones, with approximately 84% as singletons. The material sequenced was peripheral blood mononuclear cells (PBMCs), taken at baseline. These receptors all come from a human donor with classical Hodgkin lymphoma. CDR3s include the opening cysteine and the closing phenylalanine or tryptophan. Each record gives: D gene, V gene, clone size, J gene, CDR3 protein, CDR3 DNA. D genes are given only for firm matches. Rows may omit the clone size; those that give it use once, few, many or a size class.

>TRBD2|TRBV2|NA|TRBJ2-2
CASITSGGRNTGELFF
TGTGCCAGCATAACTAGCGGGGGGCGGAACACCGGGGAGCTGTTTTTT
>TRBD1|TRBV30|NA|TRBJ2-2
CAWSHEIRGHGELFF
TGTGCCTGGAGTCATGAAATAAGGGGGCACGGGGAGCTGTTTTTT
>NA|TRBV7-9|NA|TRBJ1-2
CASSLGSTDGYTF
TGTGCCAGCAGCTTAGGGTCGACCGATGGCTACACCTTC
>NA|TRBV5-6|NA|TRBJ2-1
CASSFEPRRYNEQFF
TGTGCCAGCAGCTTTGAACCCCGGCGCTACAATGAGCAGTTCTTC
>NA|TRBV11-2|NA|TRBJ1-5
CASSQGNQPQHF
TGTGCCAGCAGCCAGGGGAATCAGCCCCAGCATTTT
>NA|TRBV6-5|NA|TRBJ1-4
CASGRRREKLFF
TGTGCCAGCGGACGGAGGAGGGAAAAACTGTTTTTT
>NA|TRBV9|NA|TRBJ2-1
CASSVGVRGNNEQFF
TGTGCCAGCAGCGTAGGAGTTCGGGGTAACAATGAGCAGTTCTTC
>TRBD1|TRBV4-2|NA|TRBJ2-6
CASSGTGGTGANVLTF
TGTGCCAGCAGCGGGACAGGGGGCACTGGGGCCAACGTCCTGACTTTC
>NA|TRBV18|NA|TRBJ1-2
CASSPGSFWGYTF
TGTGCCAGCTCACCGGGTTCGTTCTGGGGCTACACCTTC
>TRBD1|TRBV9|NA|TRBJ1-2
CASSPAGTGAWGYTF
TGTGCCAGCAGCCCGGCCGGGACAGGGGCATGGGGCTACACCTTC
>NA|TRBV29-1|NA|TRBJ2-2
CSVLTSIPGELFF
TGCAGCGTCCTTACTAGTATCCCCGGGGAGCTGTTTTTT
>NA|TRBV5-4|NA|TRBJ1-4
CASSTGPVSEKLFF
TGTGCCAGCAGCACCGGCCCCGTGAGTGAAAAACTGTTTTTT
>TRBD2|TRBV15|NA|TRBJ2-1
CATTNWGLAGYNEQFF
TGTGCCACCACTAACTGGGGACTAGCGGGCTACAATGAGCAGTTCTTC
>TRBD1|TRBV13|NA|TRBJ2-1
CASNRPGQAYNEQFF
TGTGCCAGCAACCGACCGGGACAGGCCTACAATGAGCAGTTCTTC
>TRBD1|TRBV5-1|NA|TRBJ2-5
CASSNLAYGSGGKTQYF
TGCGCCAGCAGCAACTTGGCGTACGGGTCAGGGGGAAAGACCCAGTACTTC
>NA|TRBV11-2|once|TRBJ2-3
CASSLGTPSTDTQYF
TGTGCCAGCAGCTTGGGGACTCCCTCGACGGATACGCAGTATTTT
>NA|TRBV7-9|NA|TRBJ1-3
CASSLASVGNTIYF
TGTGCCAGCAGCTTAGCGTCCGTCGGAAACACCATATATTTT
>NA|TRBV12-5|once|TRBJ1-3
CASGAPWGGNTIYF
TGTGCTAGTGGTGCCCCATGGGGCGGAAACACCATATATTTT
>NA|TRBV11-2|NA|TRBJ1-2
CASSPGEYGYTF
TGTGCCAGCAGCCCGGGGGAATATGGCTACACCTTC
>NA|TRBV4-1|NA|TRBJ1-4
CASSQRLRRTLNEKLFF
TGCGCCAGCAGCCAACGCTTACGACGGACCCTAAATGAAAAACTGTTTTTT
>NA|TRBV30|NA|TRBJ1-5
CAWSRSGPRDNQPQHF
TGTGCCTGGAGCCGGTCAGGCCCAAGGGATAATCAGCCCCAGCATTTT
>NA|TRBV10-3|once|TRBJ1-2
CAISESSRGAGYGYTF
TGTGCCATCAGTGAGTCGAGTCGGGGGGCAGGTTATGGCTACACCTTC
>TRBD1|TRBV11-2|once|TRBJ2-5
CASSRGLAETQYF
TGTGCCAGCAGCAGGGGGCTAGCTGAGACCCAGTACTTC
>TRBD2|TRBV11-2|NA|TRBJ2-4
CASSARGGLAKNIQYF
TGTGCCAGCAGCGCCCGGGGGGGTTTAGCCAAAAACATTCAGTACTTC
>NA|TRBV19|NA|TRBJ1-1
CASSIGGQAEAFF
TGTGCCAGTAGTATAGGTGGACAAGCCGAAGCTTTCTTT
>NA|TRBV11-2|NA|TRBJ2-1
CASTFGQLTFF
TGTGCCAGCACCTTTGGACAATTGACGTTCTTC
>TRBD1|TRBV5-4|few|TRBJ1-1
CASSPDRATMNTEAFF
TGTGCCAGCAGCCCCGACAGGGCTACCATGAACACTGAAGCTTTCTTT
>TRBD1|TRBV2|NA|TRBJ2-2
CASKQGALTGELFF
TGTGCCAGCAAACAGGGGGCGCTTACCGGGGAGCTGTTTTTT
>NA|TRBV6-5|NA|TRBJ2-6
CASRTTSGANVLTF
TGTGCCAGCAGGACGACCTCTGGGGCCAACGTCCTGACTTTC
>NA|TRBV28|NA|TRBJ1-2
CASSLLQGNYGYTF
TGTGCCAGCAGTTTATTGCAGGGTAACTATGGCTACACCTTC
>NA|TRBV7-9|NA|TRBJ2-2
CASSLSVAPNTGELFF
TGTGCCAGCAGCTTATCGGTCGCTCCGAACACCGGGGAGCTGTTTTTT
>TRBD2|TRBV4-1|NA|TRBJ2-5
CASSHSQGLAGARETQYF
TGCGCCAGCAGCCACTCCCAGGGACTAGCGGGGGCCCGAGAGACCCAGTACTTC
>NA|TRBV19|NA|TRBJ1-5
CASSIDPGPLGVSNQPQHF
TGTGCCAGTAGTATAGACCCGGGACCCCTCGGGGTTAGCAATCAGCCCCAGCATTTT
>TRBD1|TRBV5-4|NA|TRBJ1-1
CASSLETGAATEAFF
TGTGCCAGCAGCTTGGAAACAGGGGCGGCCACTGAAGCTTTCTTT
>NA|TRBV7-2|NA|TRBJ1-2
CASSLDTVDYGYTF
TGTGCCAGCAGCTTAGACACAGTGGACTATGGCTACACCTTC
>TRBD1|TRBV5-1|NA|TRBJ2-3
CASSSDGTGTDTQYF
TGCGCCAGCAGCTCGGATGGGACAGGGACAGATACGCAGTATTTT
>NA|TRBV12-5|NA|TRBJ1-2
CASGSLQGKTYGYTF
TGTGCTAGTGGTAGCCTGCAGGGAAAGACCTATGGCTACACCTTC
>TRBD1|TRBV19|NA|TRBJ1-2
CASRHQDRWNYGYTF
TGTGCCAGTCGTCACCAGGACAGGTGGAACTATGGCTACACCTTC
>NA|TRBV9|once|TRBJ2-1
CASSVPTKTSYNEQFF
TGTGCCAGCAGCGTCCCGACGAAGACCTCCTACAATGAGCAGTTCTTC